What follows describes a single T cell receptor (beta chain). Data came from immunoSEQ multiplex PCR; TCRdb stores just in-frame clones and leaves some out. The repertoire holds tens of thousands of clones, with around 94% as singletons. This specimen belongs to a study of technical replicates of blood from several donors. With V trimmed by 0 bases and J by 5 bases, 0 bases remained unmatched. The length of the CDR3 is 13 residues. Germline lookup yields CDR1 SGDLS and CDR2 YYNGEE. V is TRBV9 and J is TRBJ2-5; TRBD1 aligns across 8 bases. This TCR derives from a human donor in good health. Source material: T cells isolated from PBMCs. Here the CDR3 reads CASSVGDRETQYF. For the CDR3, the DNA is TGTGCCAGCAGCGTAGGGGACAGGGAGACCCAGTACTTC.